A selection of T cell receptor beta chains follows, all from one sample in a study of Ad26.COV2.S vaccination and SARS-CoV-2 variants. Here immunoSEQ multiplex PCR was the method, and the copy in TCRdb shows in-frame clones only, minus some. Among a few hundred thousand clones listed, roughly 85% were seen once. The starting material was peripheral blood, obtained in a trial of Ad26.COV2.S vaccine versus placebo. These receptors came from a person aged 18 to 65 who received the Ad26.COV2.S COVID-19 vaccine or a placebo. Each CDR3 is given with its conserved first and last residue. The D gene is left open where the match is weak. For some rows the clone size is stated as once, few or many, or as a class when expanded; others skip it.

>TRBD2|.|TRBV6-5|TRBJ2-1
CASIFTSGVYNEQFF
TGTGCCAGCATCTTCACTAGCGGAGTTTACAATGAGCAGTTCTTC
>.|.|TRBV4-1|TRBJ2-7
CASSQTLQGRYEQYF
TGCGCCAGCAGCCAAACCCTCCAGGGGAGGTACGAGCAGTACTTC
>TRBD1|.|TRBV27|TRBJ2-1
CASSFGTENEQFF
TGTGCCAGCAGTTTCGGGACAGAAAATGAGCAGTTCTTC
>TRBD2|.|TRBV19|TRBJ2-1
CASSIPSGSHEQFF
TGTGCCAGTAGTATTCCTAGCGGGAGCCATGAGCAGTTCTTC
>.|.|TRBV11-2|TRBJ2-5
CASSTNPTGQETQYF
TGTGCCAGCAGCACCAACCCGACCGGACAAGAGACCCAGTACTTC
>.|.|TRBV19|TRBJ1-1
CASSIGVGPWAGNTEAFF
TGTGCCAGTAGTATTGGGGTAGGTCCGTGGGCAGGGAACACTGAAGCTTTCTTT
>TRBD1|.|TRBV5-1|TRBJ2-3
CASSKNSGGQTFTDTQYF
TGCGCCAGCAGCAAGAACTCAGGGGGCCAGACATTCACAGATACGCAGTATTTT
>TRBD2|.|TRBV19|TRBJ2-3
CASTLGGRTDTQYF
TGTGCCAGTACCCTGGGAGGGCGCACAGATACGCAGTATTTT
>.|.|TRBV11-3|TRBJ2-3
CASSLGQGIADTQYF
TGTGCCAGCAGCTTGGGGCAGGGTATAGCAGATACGCAGTATTTT
>TRBD2|.|TRBV13|TRBJ2-1
CASTGLAGVYNEQFF
TGTGCCAGCACGGGACTAGCGGGAGTCTACAATGAGCAGTTCTTC
>.|.|TRBV6-5|TRBJ1-1
CASRKGAGSTEAFF
TGTGCCAGCAGGAAAGGGGCTGGAAGCACTGAAGCTTTCTTT
>.|.|TRBV7-6|TRBJ1-5
CASSPRTPGPFSNQPQHF
TGTGCCAGCAGCCCAAGGACTCCGGGGCCCTTTAGCAATCAGCCCCAGCATTTT
>TRBD2|.|TRBV2|TRBJ2-7
CASSVASGGRGYEQYF
TGTGCCAGCAGTGTAGCCTCGGGCGGGAGAGGATACGAGCAGTACTTC
>.|once|TRBV11-3|TRBJ2-1
CASSVPRASNEQFF
TGTGCCAGCAGCGTGCCTAGGGCCAGCAATGAGCAGTTCTTC
>.|.|TRBV5-4|TRBJ1-2
CASYRHIDGYGYTF
TGTGCCAGCTACCGACACATAGACGGGTATGGCTACACCTTC
>.|.|TRBV2|TRBJ1-6
CASQLWGSYNSPLHF
TGTGCCAGCCAACTGTGGGGCTCCTATAATTCACCCCTCCACTTT
>.|.|TRBV9|TRBJ1-2
CASSAGRNSNYGYTF
TGTGCCAGCAGCGCCGGACGGAACTCTAACTATGGCTACACCTTC
>.|few|TRBV4-1|TRBJ2-3
CASSQDSVGDTQYF
TGCGCCAGCAGCCAAGACTCCGTAGGAGATACGCAGTATTTT
>TRBD1|.|TRBV28|TRBJ1-5
CASSFSDRPNQPQHF
TGTGCCAGCAGTTTTTCGGACAGGCCCAATCAGCCCCAGCATTTT
>TRBD2|.|TRBV7-7|TRBJ2-3
CASSLGTSGGIDTDTQYF
TGTGCCAGCAGCTTAGGGACTAGCGGGGGAATAGACACAGATACGCAGTATTTT
>TRBD1|few|TRBV5-1|TRBJ2-2
CASRGQSQETGELFF
TGCGCCAGTCGGGGACAGTCCCAGGAGACCGGGGAGCTGTTTTTT
>TRBD1|.|TRBV6-5|TRBJ1-6
CASSWTGNNSPLHF
TGTGCCAGCAGTTGGACAGGGAACAATTCACCCCTCCACTTT
>.|.|TRBV28|TRBJ2-5
CASSRAEGETQYF
TGTGCCAGCAGTCGAGCGGAGGGGGAGACCCAGTACTTC
>TRBD1|.|TRBV14|TRBJ1-6
CASSQAYRGLYSPLHF
TGTGCCAGCAGCCAAGCCTACAGGGGGCTGTATTCACCCCTCCACTTT
>TRBD1|.|TRBV6-5|TRBJ2-7
CASSYYRDRGGEQYF
TGTGCCAGCAGTTACTACCGGGACAGGGGTGGCGAGCAGTACTTC
>.|.|TRBV4-2|TRBJ2-7
CASSQDGVQSEQYF
TGTGCCAGCAGCCAAGACGGGGTGCAGAGCGAGCAGTACTTC
>TRBD2|.|TRBV6-1|TRBJ2-2
CASSGFLAGVAGELFF
TGTGCCAGCAGTGGCTTCCTAGCGGGAGTGGCCGGGGAGCTGTTTTTT
>.|.|TRBV7-9|TRBJ2-1
CASSEGTGAYNEQFF
TGTGCCAGCAGCGAGGGTACGGGTGCCTACAATGAGCAGTTCTTC
>TRBD1|.|TRBV4-1|TRBJ1-2
CASSQGQGGSYGYTF
TGCGCCAGCAGCCAAGGACAGGGGGGGTCCTATGGCTACACCTTC
>.|.|TRBV9|TRBJ2-2
CASCRTQGFNTGELFF
TGTGCCAGCTGTCGTACGCAGGGATTTAACACCGGGGAGCTGTTTTTT
>TRBD2|.|TRBV4-2|TRBJ2-3
CASSPYPLAGGPDTQYF
TGTGCCAGCAGCCCATACCCCCTAGCGGGGGGGCCGGATACGCAGTATTTT
>.|.|TRBV7-3|TRBJ1-1
CASSLSLRSEAFF
TGTGCCAGCAGCTTAAGTCTACGGAGTGAAGCTTTCTTT
>.|.|TRBV5-6|TRBJ1-3
CASSSAAGRNTIYF
TGTGCCAGCAGCTCGGCGGCAGGTCGAAACACCATATATTTT
>.|.|TRBV27|TRBJ2-7
CASRLTIMHEQYF
TGTGCCAGCAGATTAACCATTATGCACGAGCAGTACTTC
>TRBD1|.|TRBV6-5|TRBJ1-2
CASSYRTGYNYGYTF
TGTGCCAGCAGTTACCGGACAGGGTACAACTATGGCTACACCTTC
>.|.|TRBV5-6|TRBJ1-2
CASNNRVDYGYTF
TGTGCCAGCAACAACAGGGTTGACTATGGCTACACCTTC
>.|.|TRBV5-1|TRBJ2-7
CASSFNGISSYEQYF
TGCGCCAGCAGCTTTAACGGGATTAGCTCCTACGAGCAGTACTTC
>.|.|TRBV5-5|TRBJ2-7
CASSFLRLGLNEQYF
TGTGCCAGCAGCTTCTTACGGCTAGGGCTAAACGAGCAGTACTTC
>TRBD1|.|TRBV7-3|TRBJ1-1
CASSFRQGGNTEAFF
TGTGCCAGCAGCTTCCGACAGGGGGGGAACACTGAAGCTTTCTTT
>.|.|TRBV19|TRBJ1-3
CASSIRDGLSGNTIYF
TGTGCCAGTAGTATCCGGGACGGCCTCTCTGGAAACACCATATATTTT